This entry lists 9 T cell receptor beta chains sequenced from one sample in a study of shared clonotypes between healthy human individuals. The method was immunoSEQ multiplex PCR; TCRdb's version includes in-frame clones alone and lacks a portion of them. Of 500,000 to 650,000 clones listed, just over 75% were seen once; the top ten hold 12%. Source material: PBMCs. Receptors originate from a woman aged 40 to 50 in good health. Some clones in this sample may be carry-over from other donors' samples.

The V call is TRBV11-2, the J call TRBJ2-7, with TRBD2 matching 9 bases. CDR3 length equals 14 residues. The germline V gene encodes CDR1 SGHAT and CDR2 FQNNGV. With V trimmed by 7 bases and J by 4 bases, 8 bases remained unmatched. The CDR3 nucleotides are TGTGCCAGCAACCTAGCGGGAAAGGTTTACGAGCAGTACTTC. It specifies CASNLAGKVYEQYF. Supplemented by reference TRBV11-2 and TRBJ2-7, the full variable domain reads EAGVAQSPRYKIIEKRQSVAFWCNPISGHATLYWYQQILGQGPKLLIQFQNNGVVDDSQLPKDRFSAERLKGVDSTLKIQPAKLEDSAVYLCASNLAGKVYEQYFGPGTRLTVT.

The chain is built from TRBV5-4 and TRBJ2-1; D is perhaps TRBD2 (6 bases). Germline CDR1 is SGHNT and CDR2 is YYREEE (reference sequence). The germline V and J ends were trimmed by 8 bases and 6 bases, with 15 bases remaining between them. The length of the CDR3 is 13 residues. The CDR3 sequence: CASSGVGPNEQFF. The CDR3 nucleotides are TGTGCCAGTAGCGGAGTCGGCCCCAATGAGCAGTTCTTC.

The chain couples TRBV27 to TRBJ2-1; 9 bases map to TRBD1. The length of the CDR3 is 14 residues. Germline CDR1 reads MNHEY; CDR2 reads SMNVEV (reference sequence). V shed 6 bases, J shed 4 bases, and the junction held 4 bases outside the gene matches. This CDR3 reads CASRHRGLYNEQFF. CDR3 nucleotide sequence: TGTGCCAGCAGACACAGGGGGCTTTACAATGAGCAGTTCTTC.

This clone was detected only a few times. This sequence joins TRBV6-6 and TRBJ1-1, with D maybe TRBD1 (5 bases). The CDR3 totals 14 residues. From germline, CDR1 is MNHNY and CDR2 SVGAGI (reference sequence). V lost 0 bases and J lost 5, with 10 bases in between. The CDR3 spells CASSYSAGWTEAFF. The CDR3 DNA follows: TGTGCCAGCAGTTACTCGGCAGGGTGGACTGAAGCTTTCTTT.

The V gene is TRBV6-1, the J gene TRBJ1-4; D remains unclear. This CDR3 is built from 14 residues. The germline V gene has CDR1 MNHNS and CDR2 SASEGT. V gave up 6 bases and J gave up 1 base, with 9 bases separating them. The CDR3 spells CASSARITNEKLFF. In DNA form, the CDR3 reads TGTGCCAGCAGCGCCCGAATAACTAATGAAAAACTGTTTTTT.

The table lists this clone with a few counts. The rearrangement links TRBV2 to TRBJ1-5; D is possibly TRBD1 (5 bases). Trimming removed 8 bases from V and 3 bases from J, with 14 bases in between. The germline gives CDR1 SNHLY, CDR2 FYNNEI. The CDR3 totals 14 residues. CDR3 protein: CASSTGGTNQPQHF. DNA for the CDR3: TGTGCCAGCTCGACTGGGGGAACCAATCAGCCCCAGCATTTT.

The gene calls are TRBV7-2 and TRBJ2-7; TRBD1 matches at 7 bases. From germline, CDR1 is SGHTA and CDR2 FQGNSA. CDR3 length equals 12 residues. Trimming removed 5 bases from V and 6 bases from J; junction bases left unmatched: 4. The CDR3 region is CASSIYRGEQYF. Here the CDR3 DNA reads TGTGCCAGCAGCATATACAGGGGCGAGCAGTACTTC.

The rearrangement uses TRBV12-5 and TRBJ2-7, with a weak D call TRBD2 (6 bases). CDR1 is LGHNT and CDR2 is FRNRAP in the germline V gene. The CDR3 has 13 residues. Deletions cut 5 bases from V and 3 bases from J, with 11 bases between. The DNA of the CDR3 is TGTGCTAGTGGTGAAGGGGAGGACTACGAGCAGTACTTC. Translated: CASGEGEDYEQYF.

This clone was counted only a few times. V gene TRBV29-1 combines with J gene TRBJ1-1; D gene ambiguous. With 4 bases removed from V and 1 base from J, the gap between germline ends came to 7 bases. This CDR3 is 12 amino acids long. From germline, CDR1 is SQVTM and CDR2 ANQGSEA. The CDR3 protein is CSVGRQNTEAFF. The CDR3 region has the DNA TGCAGCGTTGGGAGGCAGAACACTGAAGCTTTCTTT. Drawing the rest from reference TRBV29-1 and TRBJ1-1, the complete variable domain is SAVISQKPSRDICQRGTSLTIQCQVDSQVTMMFWYRQQPGQSLTLIATANQGSEATYESGFVIDKFPISRPNLTFSTLTVSNMSPEDSSIYLCSVGRQNTEAFFGQGTRLTVV.